Following are 7 T cell receptor beta chains from one sample sequenced in a study of T cell changes during pregnancy in multiple sclerosis. Produced via immunoSEQ multiplex PCR; TCRdb's table is partial and in-frame only. The sample holds around 50,000 clones; nearly 95% are singletons and the top ten take roughly 0.66%. The specimen comprised CD4+ T cells from peripheral blood mononuclear cells, sampled after pregnancy. Receptors originate from a female donor in good health, enrolled as a control in a pregnancy study.

About this clone: The junction shows a germline mismatch at one end, possibly a read error. CDR3 bases: TGTGCCATCAGTGGGATGGGGGGAGGTCAAGGGACCCAGTACTTC. It is translated as CAISGMGGGQGTQYF. The rearrangement links TRBV10-3 to TRBJ2-5, with D possibly TRBD2 on 6 matching bases. There are 15 residues in the CDR3. From germline, CDR1 is ENHRY and CDR2 SYGVKD.

The chain is built from TRBV5-1 and TRBJ1-1, with 7 bases aligning to TRBD1. Looked up from germline, CDR1 is SGHRS and CDR2 is YFSETQ. After removal of 4 bases from V and 0 bases from J, the junction contained 3 bases not matched to a gene. There are 14 residues in the CDR3. CDR3 sequence reads: CASSRDSMNTEAFF. As DNA, the CDR3 is TGCGCCAGCAGCCGGGACAGCATGAACACTGAAGCTTTCTTT.

The rearrangement joins TRBV5-6 to TRBJ2-1; D is perhaps TRBD2 (5 bases). The V gene lost 2 bases and the J gene lost 6 bases, with 9 bases spanning the gap. The CDR3 totals 13 residues. CDR1 is SGHDT and CDR2 is YYEEEE in the germline V gene. CDR3 in DNA: TGTGCCAGCAGCTTTAGCGCGACCAATGAGCAGTTCTTC. This encodes CASSFSATNEQFF.

The chain carries TRBV28 and TRBJ1-1, with TRBD1 matching over 9 bases. CDR3 size: 15 residues. V gave up 5 bases and J gave up 5 bases; unmatched junction bases: 9. Germline CDR1 reads MDHEN; CDR2 reads SYDVKM. The CDR3 here is CASSPISTGGTEAFF. As DNA, the CDR3 is TGTGCCAGCAGTCCCATCTCGACAGGGGGAACTGAAGCTTTCTTT.

This clone is a singleton in its sample. The chain combines TRBV19 with TRBJ2-3, with D maybe TRBD2 (5 bases). V gave up 5 bases and J gave up 2 bases, with 11 bases separating them. This CDR3 spans 14 amino acids. Germline V lookup: CDR1 LNHDA, CDR2 SQIVND (reference sequence). The DNA of the CDR3 is TGTGCCAGTAGTGGCCTAGCAGCCACAGATACGCAGTATTTT. It specifies CASSGLAATDTQYF.

The chain joins TRBV5-5 to TRBJ2-1; 10 positions match TRBD2. Germline V gene lookup returns CDR1 SGHKS and CDR2 YYEKEE (reference sequence). After removal of 4 bases from V and 7 bases from J, the junction contained 8 bases not matched to a gene. The CDR3 covers 15 residues. The CDR3 protein is CASSKPGLATNEQFF. The CDR3 DNA is TGTGCCAGCAGCAAGCCGGGACTAGCGACTAATGAGCAGTTCTTC.

The J gene is TRBJ2-7, the V gene TRBV27; 7 bases line up with TRBD1. The CDR3 covers 13 residues. The germline CDR1 and CDR2 sequences are MNHEY and SMNVEV (reference sequence). V shed 4 bases and J 7 bases; nucleotides not matched to a gene: 7. CDR3 region: CASSWNRGGEQYF. DNA of the CDR3: TGTGCCAGCAGTTGGAACAGGGGTGGAGAGCAGTACTTC.